This is a list of T cell receptor beta chains from one sample in a study of patients and donors after allogeneic stem cell transplantation. TCRdb re-called the RT-PCR reads through MiXCR, storing one row per CDR3 protein. The sample yields 190,000 or so distinct CDR3 sequences, around 41% seen once. The material sequenced was blood, either unsorted or a sorted T cell fraction (not recorded which). Every receptor here comes from a human donor who was either an allogeneic HSCT recipient or a stem cell or donor lymphocyte infusion donor (not recorded which). It is not recorded whose cells these are; they may come from a transplant donor. Each CDR3 is given with its conserved first and last residue. D genes are given only for firm matches. Clone sizes are given selectively: once, few, many, or a class where the clone is expanded.

>TRBV30|-|TRBD2|TRBJ2-1
TGTGCCTGGACTCCGGGACTAGGATACAATGAGCAGTTCTTC
CAWTPGLGYNEQFF
>TRBV16|-|-|TRBJ2-3
TGTGCCAGCAGCCAATCAAGGACTAGCACAGATACGCAGTATTTT
CASSQSRTSTDTQYF
>TRBV7-9|-|-|TRBJ2-5
TGTGCCAGCAGCTTAGACGAGGCTGGGACCCAGTACTTC
CASSLDEAGTQYF
>TRBV2|few|TRBD1|TRBJ2-3
TGTGCCAGCAGTGCCCAACCGGGACAGGGGAGCGCAGATACGCAGTATTTT
CASSAQPGQGSADTQYF
>TRBV5-8|few|TRBD1|TRBJ1-2
TGTGCCAGCAGCTTGGGGGACAGTCGAAACTATGGCTACACCTTC
CASSLGDSRNYGYTF
>TRBV27|-|-|TRBJ2-1
TGTGCCAGCAGTTGGGGGGACGGCTCCTACAATGAGCAGTTCTTC
CASSWGDGSYNEQFF
>TRBV6-5|-|TRBD1|TRBJ2-1
TGTGCCAGCAGTTACTCGACAGGGTCCCAAAATGAGCAGTTCTTC
CASSYSTGSQNEQFF
>TRBV28|-|-|TRBJ1-2
TGTGCCAGCAGGAGCACCAACTATGGCTACACCTTC
CASRSTNYGYTF
>TRBV4-2|-|-|TRBJ1-5
TGTGCCAGCAGCCAAGATCTTGGAGGAGGGCCGAACAATCAGCCCCAGCATTTT
CASSQDLGGGPNNQPQHF
>TRBV24-1|few|-|TRBJ1-3
TGTGCCACCAGTGAACAAAACACCATATATTTT
CATSEQNTIYF
>TRBV6-6|few|-|TRBJ2-1
TGTGCCAGCAGTCGCCCGACTGGCCCCTATCTCAATGAGCAGTTCTTC
CASSRPTGPYLNEQFF
>TRBV3-1|-|-|TRBJ2-1
TGTGCCAGCAGCCGTGACACCCATGAGCAGTTCTTC
CASSRDTHEQFF
>TRBV27|-|TRBD2|TRBJ2-4
TGTGCCAGCAGCCCACCTCCGGGACTAGGAGCCATAAACATTCAGTACTTC
CASSPPPGLGAINIQYF
>TRBV11-2|-|-|TRBJ2-2
TGTGCCAGCAGGTTTCCGGGACGGAAGAACACCGGGGAGCTGTTTTTT
CASRFPGRKNTGELFF
>TRBV5-1|-|TRBD2|TRBJ2-1
TGCGCCAGCAGCTTGGTTTCTAGCGGGAGGCTTTACTCCTACAATGAGCAGTTCTTC
CASSLVSSGRLYSYNEQFF
>TRBV19|-|-|TRBJ1-5
TGTGCCAGTAGTTCTCAGGAGCCCCAGCATTTT
CASSSQEPQHF
>TRBV6-2/TRBV6-3|few|TRBD1|TRBJ1-1
TGTGCCAGCAGTGACACAGGGGAAGCTGAAGCTTTCTTT
CASSDTGEAEAFF
>TRBV27|-|TRBD2|TRBJ2-1
TGTGCCAGCAGTTTCGGGACTAGGCCCCCTAATGAGCAGTTCTTC
CASSFGTRPPNEQFF
>TRBV20-1|few|-|TRBJ2-1
TGCAGTGCTAGTAGGCCTCGTATCGATGAGCAGTTCTTC
CSASRPRIDEQFF
>TRBV3-1|few|-|TRBJ2-1
TGTGCCAGCAGCCCGCTCCAGGGTGAGCAGTTCTTC
CASSPLQGEQFF
>TRBV5-6|-|-|TRBJ1-3
TGTGCCAGCAGCTTGATGACCAAGCCATCTGGAAACACCATATATTTT
CASSLMTKPSGNTIYF
>TRBV7-8|few|-|TRBJ1-3
TGTGCCAGCAGCTTTCCGAGGCGAAACAGGGCAGCAAACACCATATATTTT
CASSFPRRNRAANTIYF
>TRBV5-6|-|-|TRBJ1-2
TGTGCCAGCGTTGCCCGGGATGGCTACACCTTC
CASVARDGYTF
>TRBV12-3/TRBV12-4|few|TRBD1|TRBJ1-2
TGTGCCAGCACCCAGACAGGGTTGTGGGGCTACACCTTC
CASTQTGLWGYTF
>TRBV10-3|few|-|TRBJ2-1
TGTGCCATCAGTGAAAGTTCGGGACTCTCCTACAATGAGCAGTTCTTC
CAISESSGLSYNEQFF
>TRBV9|few|TRBD1|TRBJ2-1
TGTGCCAGCAGCGCTGCCGGGACAGGGGGCCACAATGAGCAGTTCTTC
CASSAAGTGGHNEQFF
>TRBV7-2|-|-|TRBJ2-3
TGTGCCAGCAGCTTAGAGGAGCGGGTCACAGATACGCAGTATTTT
CASSLEERVTDTQYF
>TRBV6-2/TRBV6-3|-|-|TRBJ1-2
TGTGCCAGCTGGACAGTTAACTATGGCTACACCTTC
CASWTVNYGYTF
>TRBV20-1|few|-|TRBJ1-2
TGCAGTGCTAATGTGGTCTATGGCTACACCTTC
CSANVVYGYTF
>TRBV7-2|-|-|TRBJ1-2
TGTGCCAGCAGCTTAGGTTCAGGGGACTATGGCTACACCTTC
CASSLGSGDYGYTF
>TRBV2|-|TRBD2|TRBJ2-1
TGTGCCAGCAGCCCAAACCTACTAGCGGCAAGCTCCTACAATGAGCAGTTCTTC
CASSPNLLAASSYNEQFF
>TRBV6-6|-|TRBD1|TRBJ1-2
TGTGCCAGCGCACGGGACAGGGGGAACTATGGCTACACCTTC
CASARDRGNYGYTF
>TRBV5-6|-|-|TRBJ1-2
TGTGCCAGCAGCTGGTTAGACGGCTACACCTTC
CASSWLDGYTF
>TRBV12-3/TRBV12-4|-|-|TRBJ2-3
TGTGCCAGCAGACACAGGACGGCTAGCACAGATACGCAGTATTTT
CASRHRTASTDTQYF
>TRBV25-1|-|-|TRBJ2-5
TGTGCCAGCAGTGAAATAAGGGAACAGGAGACCCAGTACTTC
CASSEIREQETQYF
>TRBV9|-|-|TRBJ1-5
TGTGCCAGCAGCGAGGAGGGAGGTCAGCCCCAGCATTTT
CASSEEGGQPQHF
>TRBV11-2|few|TRBD2|TRBJ2-3
TGTGCCAGCAGCTTTCCGCGAGGGACTAGCCGCGATACGCAGTATTTT
CASSFPRGTSRDTQYF
>TRBV3-1|-|-|TRBJ2-1
TGTGCCAGCAGCCAAGTGCAGGGGAATGAGCAGTTCTTC
CASSQVQGNEQFF